This entry features one TCR beta chain sequence. Its binding antigen is unknown. No clone much larger than this one lies a single base away; base qualities are absent. Library construction relied on multiplex PCR. The sequencer was an Illumina HiSeq 4000. To build TCR beta libraries, CDR3 regions were amplified by Arm-PCR using iRepertoire HTBI primers. Gel purification was performed on PCR products prior to sequencing. The original pipeline was this. Gene usage analysis of CDR3 amino acid clonotypes relied on the approximately 60 TRBV and around 13 TRBJ segments identified across samples. COPE and FqMerger were used to merge filtered high-quality paired reads into contigs. BLAST was used to align contigs to the IMGT TRBV, TRBD and TRBJ reference genes, and CDR3 was defined following IMGT. Highly expanded clones were defined as clonotypes with a frequency above 0.1%. Shannon entropy served as the measure of repertoire diversity, while the Gini coefficient captured V-J evenness. Clonotypes shared by more than one individual were considered public. TCRdb applied fastp at Q25 and MiXCR to the public reads, then kept only in-frame beta chains. Entries that share a CDR3 protein sequence are merged under the most common genes and DNA. For this entry, the V and J calls and clone size follow TCRdb and not the study's own pipeline. Within this sample are roughly 610,000 distinct CDR3 sequences, with roughly 15% of them counted one time only. Around 19% of the sample goes to the ten largest clones.

These data belong to a study of regulatory T cells in long-lasting Graves disease (dated by TCRdb to about 2021). At the level of the whole study: Patients with newly diagnosed Graves' disease had been on antithyroid drugs for under 3 months. Peripheral blood TCR sequencing and RNA sequencing compared persistent Graves' disease patients with newly diagnosed Graves' disease patients. The study was registered as a clinical trial and conducted in China. A total of 33 samples were covered by TCR sequencing, comprising some 13 persistent and around 20 newly diagnosed Graves' disease patients.

The junction carries 22 bases between V and J, which are trimmed by 6 bases and 7 bases respectively. The CDR3 starts with the cysteine, ends with the phenylalanine, and has 16 residues. Solely the CDR3 DNA is kept, with 48 bases framed from the first base. Looking up the germline V gene (reference sequence) yields CDR1 DFQATT and CDR2 SNEGSKA. What this sample's time point label stands for: newly diagnosed GD, antithyroid drugs for less than 3 months. RNA was extracted from PBMCs in TRIzol for both TCR sequencing and RNA sequencing. The diagnosis of Graves' disease followed American Thyroid Association guidelines. Patients were recruited from an endocrinology department in Xi'an, China. From each patient, 8 to 10 milliliters of peripheral blood was collected into an EDTA anticoagulant tube. Ficoll Paque Plus density gradient separation was used to isolate PBMCs, and no additional T cell sorting was done. An Agilent 2100 Bioanalyzer and agarose gel were used to check RNA quality, while a NanoDrop 2000 measured RNA concentration.

Points the paper makes about the study in general: Persistent disease showed preferential use of TRBV28, TRBJ1-2 and TRBJ2-5, whereas newly diagnosed disease favored TRBV20-1 and TRBJ2-1. The authors noted that the small sample size was a limitation that may lower accuracy. Sequencing and analysis were restricted to the TCR beta chain. Lower TCR Shannon entropy and fewer highly expanded clones were observed in persistent Graves' disease patients than in newly diagnosed patients, which suggested clonal expansion. Peripheral blood alone was examined, since thyroid tissue, which constituted the primary lesion, could not be accessed. Patients with persistent disease shared more public clonotypes (about 2,500) than newly diagnosed patients did (approximately 1,000).

Another study also made use of these data, one on T cells in Graves' hyperthyroidism and ophthalmopathy. From that second study: Graves' hyperthyroidism was defined as stable when no progression to ophthalmopathy occurred over 18 months of follow-up. Hyperthyroidism patients were newly diagnosed, with disease duration under 2 months, and aged 18 to 65 years. Any patient with an uncontrolled infection, another autoimmune disease, pregnancy or lactation was excluded. Diagnoses were established on the basis of clinical symptoms, serum thyroxine and TRAb, thyroid ultrasound, and orbital computed tomography. A first-round RT-PCR of the TCR CDR3 used the HTBI primer set with the Qiagen OneStep RT-PCR kit. Most expanded thyroid clonotypes (frequency above 0.001) were also detected in blood, suggesting blood repertoires may reflect thyroid immune responses. A model built on a 13 V-J signature distinguished ophthalmopathy from stable hyperthyroidism, reaching about 89% sensitivity and around 81% specificity in cross-validation and 80%/75% in testing. In validation, the model predicted progression to ophthalmopathy a median of about 6.5 months before onset, with about 67% sensitivity and 72.22% specificity. To identify TCR V-J signatures that set the groups apart, the researchers used a discovery cohort of 100 patients, made up of roughly 40 with Graves' ophthalmopathy and about 55 with stable Graves' hyperthyroidism. An independent validation cohort of under 20 hyperthyroidism patients and 17 patients who later progressed to ophthalmopathy tested prospective prediction of ophthalmopathy. The roughly 100 discovery patients were divided at random into training and test sets in a 7:3 ratio. In about 6 Graves' hyperthyroidism patients, the study also compared T-cell repertoires from thyroid tissue with T-cell repertoires from blood. Following sampling, methimazole starting at 30 mg daily was given to hyperthyroidism patients, and high-dose intravenous methylprednisolone was given to ophthalmopathy patients. Libraries were constructed in a second round of multiplex PCR, after which size selection and purification were performed. Libraries were sequenced paired-end with 100 bp reads on an Illumina HiSeq2000. SOAPnuke was used to process the raw data, with reads discarded if the reads contained adapters or uncalled bases, had a mean Phred below 15, or lacked an exact constant-primer or identifier match. High-quality paired reads were merged using COPE v1.2.5, and each unique nucleotide sequence was defined as a clonotype. MiTCR v1.1 was used to align the clonotypes against IMGT TRBV, TRBD and TRBJ reference segments. The analysis was restricted to V-J combinations with a frequency above 0.0001, which together covered roughly 99% of the repertoires. A TCS score was defined as the ratio of F50 (clonal expansion) to E x V (chaos), with BLOSUM62-based TCRdist applied between CDR3 peptides within each V-J. Welch's t-statistics and random forest reduced around 550 V-J features to about 13, which were used in a naive Bayes classifier (R e1071). Sample size was not statistically predetermined, and investigators were not blinded to group allocation. The paper describes TCR Vbeta CDR3 sequencing of 140 or so peripheral blood samples, made up of some 40 ophthalmopathy patients, roughly 72 hyperthyroidism patients and around 17 progressor patients.

Recombination linked TRBV20-1 to TRBJ1-6, with an unclear D gene assignment. Sample: peripheral blood mononuclear cells (PBMCs), taken at new diagnosis, from a patient treated with antithyroid drugs. This sequence originates from a woman aged 25-40 years with Graves disease. Donor details come from another sample of the same person, matched by shared clones. The DNA sequence is TGCAGTGCAAACGGACCTACGGTAACCTCAAATTCACCCCTCCACTTT. Protein translation: CSANGPTVTSNSPLHF.